This T cell receptor beta chain was recorded in a study of blood T cell repertoires in COVID-19. Sequencing used immunoSEQ multiplex PCR; TCRdb keeps in-frame clones, though not all of them. The sample holds roughly 340,000 clones; about 90% are singletons and the top ten take approximately 3%. The germline CDR1 and CDR2 sequences are SGHTA and FQGNSA. The V gene lost 1 base and the J gene lost 2 bases, with 12 bases spanning the gap. The CDR3 has 15 amino acids. This chain joins TRBV7-2 and TRBJ2-7; tentative D call: TRBD1 (6 bases). Specimen: peripheral blood. This sequence originates from a woman in her thirties with COVID-19, enrolled during active disease. CDR3 sequence: CASSLEAGVTYEQYF. CDR3 DNA sequence: TGTGCCAGCAGCTTAGAAGCAGGGGTAACCTACGAGCAGTACTTC.